The 17 T cell receptor beta chains below all came from one sample that was sequenced in a study of neurological immune-mediated disorders. One entry per CDR3 protein, called by TCRdb with MiXCR from the 5' RACE reads. This table holds tens of thousands of distinct CDR3 sequences, 4% found once. Sequenced material: CD4+ T cells from blood. The receptors were sampled from a woman in her thirties or forties with multiple sclerosis.

This clonotype came up many times. V gene TRBV4-2 combines with J gene TRBJ2-3, with D possibly TRBD2 on 5 matching bases. The CDR3 runs 17 residues. Trimming left V 1 base short and J 1 base short, with 15 bases between. The germline V gene has CDR1 LGHNA and CDR2 YNFKEQ. CDR3 amino acids: CASSQGPTSGRTDTQYF. In DNA, the CDR3 is TGTGCCAGCAGCCAAGGTCCTACGAGCGGACGCACAGATACGCAGTATTTT.

This clonotype was recorded at least ten times. The CDR3 protein is CATTEEANTGELFF. The DNA of the CDR3 is TGCGCCACCACAGAGGAGGCGAACACCGGGGAGCTGTTTTTT. The chain uses TRBV5-1 and TRBJ2-2; the D gene is possibly TRBD2 (5 bases). CDR1 and CDR2 from the germline V gene are SGHRS and YFSETQ. V shed 9 bases and J shed 0 bases, with 12 bases lying between them. CDR3 length equals 14 residues.

This clonotype was recorded many times. The CDR3 loop is CASAGQRGHQPQHF. CDR3 nucleotide sequence: TGTGCCAGCGCTGGACAGAGGGGGCATCAGCCCCAGCATTTT. J is TRBJ1-5 and V is TRBV2; 7 bases agree with TRBD1. The CDR3 is made up of 14 amino acids. Per the germline V gene, CDR1 is SNHLY and CDR2 is FYNNEI. Unmatched junction bases numbered 9, after V lost 8 bases and J lost 5 bases.

This clonotype has at least ten counts. The V and J genes are TRBV5-8 and TRBJ2-7; 10 positions match TRBD1. Trimming cost V 2 bases and J 6 bases; bases outside gene matches: 8. Germline CDR1 SGHTS, CDR2 YDEGEE. This CDR3 spans 15 amino acids. CDR3 amino acids: CASSFLGQGDSEQYF. CDR3 nucleotides: TGTGCCAGCAGCTTTCTCGGACAGGGGGATTCCGAGCAGTACTTC.

Many counts were recorded for this clonotype. The chain joins TRBV5-5 to TRBJ1-6; the match to TRBD1 covers 7 bases. The CDR3 runs to 14 residues. V gave up 3 bases and J gave up 10 bases; unmatched junction bases: 7. CDR1 is SGHKS and CDR2 is YYEKEE in the germline V gene (reference sequence). In DNA, the CDR3 is TGTGCCAGCAGCTCGACAGGGATGGGATCACCCCTCCACTTT. Translated: CASSSTGMGSPLHF. The full variable domain, its missing parts supplied by reference TRBV5-5 and TRBJ1-6, is DAGVTQSPTHLIKTRGQQVTLRCSPISGHKSVSWYQQVLGQGPQFIFQYYEKEERGRGNFPDRFSARQFPNYSSELNVNALLLGDSALYLCASSSTGMGSPLHFGNGTRLTVT.

This clonotype was detected many times. This rearrangement joins TRBV27 to TRBJ1-1, with TRBD1 as a possible D gene (5 bases). CDR3 length: 13 amino acids. Trimming pared 4 bases from V and 3 bases from J, leaving 9 bases between. Germline lookup yields CDR1 MNHEY and CDR2 SMNVEV (reference sequence). The CDR3 loop is CASSSRVDTEAFF. The CDR3, as DNA: TGTGCCAGCAGTTCCAGGGTGGACACTGAAGCTTTCTTT.

This clonotype occurred many times. V is TRBV20-1 and J is TRBJ1-5; perhaps TRBD1 as D (5 bases). Germline CDR1 and CDR2: DFQATT and SNEGSKA (reference sequence). Trimming took off 5 bases at V and 4 bases at J, with 12 bases between the two ends. This CDR3 contains 13 residues. CDR3 in DNA: TGCAGTGCTCCAAAGGCAGGGAATCAGCCCCAGCATTTT. Translated, it gives CSAPKAGNQPQHF.

This clonotype has ten or more counts. The V gene is TRBV6-1, the J gene TRBJ1-2; D remains unclear. V dropped 1 base and J dropped 8 bases, with 17 bases sitting between them. The CDR3 spans 15 residues. Germline V gene lookup returns CDR1 MNHNS and CDR2 SASEGT. The CDR3 region is CASSEGPGLPGGYTF. CDR3 nucleotide sequence: TGTGCCAGCAGTGAAGGTCCCGGCCTCCCGGGGGGCTACACCTTC.

There are many counts of this clonotype. V usage is TRBV29-1 and J usage is TRBJ1-1; D is undetermined. There are 14 residues in the CDR3. Germline V CDR1 and CDR2: SQVTM, ANQGSEA. Deletions cut 7 bases from V and 0 bases from J, with 15 bases between. The CDR3 reads CSALGGPMNTEAFF. CDR3 DNA sequence: TGCAGCGCCCTCGGCGGGCCCATGAACACTGAAGCTTTCTTT.

This clonotype was counted at least ten times. J is TRBJ1-2 and V is TRBV6-6, with D possibly being TRBD1 (5 bases). Germline assignment: CDR1 MNHNY and CDR2 SVGAGI (reference sequence). Between the trimmed V and J ends, which lost 6 bases and 2 bases, there was a span of 19 bases. The CDR3 sequence is 16 residues long. DNA of the CDR3: TGTGCCAGCAGCTTCTACGACCTGGACAACAACTATGGCTACACCTTC. It encodes CASSFYDLDNNYGYTF.

This clonotype was found many times. The chain recombines TRBV12-3 or TRBV12-4 with TRBJ2-7; D is undetermined. Trimming shortened V by 4 bases and J by 1 base, and 11 bases separated the two germline ends. The CDR3 extends over 14 amino acids. CDR3 loop: CASSSGPYSYEQYF. DNA of the CDR3: TGTGCCAGCAGTTCCGGGCCCTATTCCTACGAGCAGTACTTC.

There are many counts of this clonotype. The chain employs TRBV11-2 and TRBJ2-3; 10 nucleotides agree with TRBD1. J gave up 6 bases and V 7 bases, and 7 bases lay outside the gene matches. Germline CDR1 SGHAT, CDR2 FQNNGV. The CDR3 has 14 amino acids. As DNA, the CDR3 is TGTGCCAGCACCATCCAGACAGGGGGCGATACGCAGTATTTT. Translated: CASTIQTGGDTQYF. The full variable domain, in which reference TRBV11-2 and TRBJ2-3 provide the parts outside the CDR3, is EAGVAQSPRYKIIEKRQSVAFWCNPISGHATLYWYQQILGQGPKLLIQFQNNGVVDDSQLPKDRFSAERLKGVDSTLKIQPAKLEDSAVYLCASTIQTGGDTQYFGPGTRLTVL.

This clonotype was counted ten times or more. The CDR3 protein is CATQDASGGNEQFF. DNA for the CDR3: TGCGCCACCCAGGATGCTAGCGGGGGCAATGAGCAGTTCTTC. The chain has TRBV5-1 and TRBJ2-1; 10 bases map to TRBD2. Germline V gives CDR1 SGHRS, CDR2 YFSETQ. The CDR3 is 14 residues long. The junction had 9 bases not matched to a gene; V was cut back by 9 bases and J by 6 bases.

This clonotype occurred many times. Here the CDR3 DNA reads TGCAGTGCTAGACAGGGCGGCGGTAATGAAAAACTGTTTTTT. Translation gives CSARQGGGNEKLFF. The chain uses TRBV20-1 and TRBJ1-4, with D maybe TRBD1 (5 bases). Germline lookup yields CDR1 DFQATT and CDR2 SNEGSKA (reference sequence). This CDR3 is 14 amino acids long. V was trimmed by 2 bases and J by 4 bases, leaving 11 bases between them.

This clonotype came up many times. The chain couples TRBV9 to TRBJ1-6, with D perhaps matching TRBD1 (6 bases). The CDR3 is made up of 19 amino acids. CDR1 is SGDLS, CDR2 YYNGEE, per germline. Trimming pared 0 bases from V and 8 bases from J, leaving 24 bases between. The CDR3 coding sequence is TGTGCCAGCAGCGTAGTGGGCAGGGGCCAGGGGTTTTTGGATTCACCCCTCCACTTT. Its translation: CASSVVGRGQGFLDSPLHF. Full variable domain (outside the CDR3, taken from reference TRBV9 and TRBJ1-6): DSGVTQTPKHLITATGQRVTLRCSPRSGDLSVYWYQQSLDQGLQFLIQYYNGEERAKGNILERFSAQQFPDLHSELNLSSLELGDSALYFCASSVVGRGQGFLDSPLHFGNGTRLTVT.

This clonotype was observed at least ten times. The chain joins TRBV11-2 to TRBJ1-3, with D uncertain. V lost 3 bases to trimming and J lost 2 bases, with 20 bases between them. This CDR3 has 18 amino acids. Germline V lookup: CDR1 SGHAT, CDR2 FQNNGV. The CDR3 DNA reads TGTGCCAGCAGCTTCCCAACGAAAGGATACGAAGCTGGAAACACCATATATTTT. Translating gives CASSFPTKGYEAGNTIYF.

On this clonotype itself: With a much larger clone just one base away, this may be a read error. This chain joins TRBV19 and TRBJ1-5; D not resolved. Per the germline V gene, CDR1 is LNHDA and CDR2 is SQIVND (reference sequence). CDR3 length: 12 amino acids. The CDR3 DNA reads as TGTGCCAGTAGGACCGGCGATCATCCCCAGCATTTT. Translated, it gives CASRTGDHPQHF.